A single sample is the source of the 32 T cell receptor beta chains below, sequenced in a study of shared clonotypes between healthy human individuals. Clones were read by immunoSEQ multiplex PCR, and TCRdb kept only the in-frame ones, dropping some. The table includes about 2.3 million clones, about 92% detected once. Sample: naive CD4+ T cells from PBMCs. Subset meaning: CD45RA+ positively selected. Every receptor here comes from a man younger than 30 in good health. Some clones in this sample may be carry-over from other donors' samples.

This chain uses TRBV7-9 with TRBJ2-5, with 11 bases matching TRBD1. The CDR3 is 16 amino acids. Germline trimming cut 1 base from V and 4 bases from J; bases unmatched to any gene: 5. Germline V gives CDR1 SEHNR, CDR2 FQNEAQ (reference sequence). The CDR3 bases are TGTGCCAGCAGCTTAGAGGCCGGGACAGGGGGAGAGACCCAGTACTTC. Protein: CASSLEAGTGGETQYF.

The genes are TRBV21-1 and TRBJ2-3; the D call in the table, TRBD1, was not verified against the DNA. TRBV21-1 is a pseudogene segment. The CDR3 is 15 amino acids. The DNA of the CDR3 is TGTGCCACCCCAGGACAGGGAGCGCGGCCAGATACGCAGTATTTT. Its protein product is CATPGQGARPDTQYF.

In its sample, this clone was seen once. This sequence joins TRBV18 and TRBJ2-7; D gene unclear. Trimming took 6 bases from V and 6 from J, leaving 12 bases between them. Germline loops: CDR1 KGHSH, CDR2 LQKENI. The CDR3 loop spans 12 amino acids. CDR3 loop: CASSLDGSEQYF. The CDR3 bases are TGTGCCAGCTCCCTCGACGGAAGCGAGCAGTACTTC.

This chain connects TRBV7-6 to TRBJ2-7; tentatively, D is TRBD1 (5 bases). The ends were cut back, 5 bases at V and 9 bases at J, with 17 bases in the middle. The germline CDR1 and CDR2 sequences are SGHVS and FNYEAQ. The CDR3 consists of 13 residues. The DNA for the CDR3 is TGTGCCAGCAGCGATTCCCAGGTAGGGGTGCAGTACTTC. Its translation is CASSDSQVGVQYF.

The chain combines TRBV4-3 with TRBJ2-1, with 9 bases matching TRBD2. Trimming removed 2 bases from V and 4 bases from J; junction bases left unmatched: 6. The CDR3 totals 16 residues. Per the germline V gene, CDR1 is LGHNA and CDR2 is YSLEER. The DNA of the CDR3 is TGCGCCAGCAGCCAAAGGGCTAGCGGGGCTTACAATGAGCAGTTCTTC. Translation gives CASSQRASGAYNEQFF.

The V and J genes are TRBV2 and TRBJ2-3; D is uncertain. The CDR3 extends over 14 amino acids. The V end was cut by 3 bases, the J end by 3 bases, with 10 bases between. Germline CDR1 and CDR2: SNHLY and FYNNEI. The CDR3 is CASSDRQVTDTQYF. CDR3 DNA: TGTGCCAGCAGTGATCGGCAGGTAACAGATACGCAGTATTTT.

The chain joins TRBV4-3 to TRBJ2-1, with a tentative D call TRBD1 (5 bases). Trimming pared 1 base from V and 5 bases from J, leaving 15 bases between. Germline values: CDR1 LGHNA, CDR2 YSLEER. This CDR3 has 16 amino acids. CDR3 sequence reads: CASSQVGTGPHNEQFF. In DNA, the CDR3 is TGCGCCAGCAGCCAAGTGGGAACAGGCCCCCACAATGAGCAGTTCTTC.

The V gene is TRBV5-1, the J gene TRBJ1-3; D unclear. The CDR3 consists of 15 residues. Germline V gene sequence: CDR1 SGHRS, CDR2 YFSETQ. Trimming cost V 0 bases and J 0 bases, with 7 bases left between them. CDR3 protein: CASSLGAISGNTIYF. The CDR3 DNA reads as TGCGCCAGCAGCTTGGGTGCTATCTCTGGAAACACCATATATTTT.

The chain couples TRBV18 to TRBJ2-7; a possible D gene is TRBD2 (6 bases). The CDR3 runs to 14 residues. CDR1 is KGHSH and CDR2 is LQKENI in the germline V gene. V shed 6 bases and J shed 6 bases, with 18 bases lying between them. CDR3 sequence: CASSAGLTSFEQYF. In DNA form, the CDR3 reads TGTGCCAGCTCGGCGGGACTCACTTCGTTCGAGCAGTACTTC.

The chain couples TRBV5-1 to TRBJ1-1, with 10 bases aligning to TRBD1. Trimming removed 7 bases from V and 4 bases from J; junction bases left unmatched: 4. Germline lookup yields CDR1 SGHRS and CDR2 YFSETQ. The CDR3 contains 13 residues. The DNA of the CDR3 is TGCGCCAGCGCGGGACAGGGGACCACTGAAGCTTTCTTT. Its translation: CASAGQGTTEAFF.

The chain is built from TRBV6-6 and TRBJ1-1, with D possibly TRBD1 on 6 matching bases. This CDR3 spans 14 amino acids. Trimming removed 2 bases from V and 5 bases from J, with 12 bases in between. Per germline, CDR1 MNHNY and CDR2 SVGAGI (reference sequence). DNA for the CDR3: TGTGCCAGCAGTTACCAGACAGGAAGTACTGAAGCTTTCTTT. Protein sequence: CASSYQTGSTEAFF.

CDR3 region: CASSQFRTSATAYEQYF. CDR3 coding DNA: TGCGCCAGCAGCCAATTTCGGACTAGCGCGACCGCTTACGAGCAGTACTTC. The rearrangement links TRBV4-1 to TRBJ2-7; 9 bases align to TRBD2. Germline values: CDR1 MGHRA, CDR2 YSYEKL. V trimming: 2 bases; J trimming: 4 bases; junction bases outside the gene matches: 12. The CDR3 runs 17 residues.

This rearrangement joins TRBV28 to TRBJ1-2, with 7 bases matching TRBD1. Germline trimming cut 5 bases from V and 6 bases from J; bases unmatched to any gene: 9. Per the germline V gene, CDR1 is MDHEN and CDR2 is SYDVKM. The CDR3 extends over 14 amino acids. In DNA, the CDR3 is TGTGCCAGCAGTGAGGACAGGCCGCGGGATGGCTACACCTTC. This gives the protein CASSEDRPRDGYTF.

This clone turned up a few times. The chain joins TRBV6-6 to TRBJ1-5, with D maybe TRBD1 (6 bases). Germline loops: CDR1 MNHNY, CDR2 SVGAGI (reference sequence). This CDR3 region has 15 residues. V lost 0 bases, J lost 5 bases, and 11 bases lay in between. CDR3 sequence (DNA): TGTGCCAGCAGTTACTCGGGGACACAACATCAGCCCCAGCATTTT. It encodes CASSYSGTQHQPQHF.

The rearrangement links TRBV7-8 to TRBJ2-7; the D gene is possibly TRBD2 (5 bases). The germline V gene encodes CDR1 SGHVS and CDR2 FQNEAQ. The V and J ends lost 0 bases and 0 bases respectively, with 12 bases between them. There are 16 residues in the CDR3. The CDR3 spells CASSLAAGPNSYEQYF. The CDR3 coding sequence is TGTGCCAGCAGCTTAGCGGCGGGTCCAAACTCCTACGAGCAGTACTTC.

The chain couples TRBV19 to TRBJ2-7; D is ambiguous. This CDR3 is 15 amino acids long. The germline CDR1 and CDR2 sequences are LNHDA and SQIVND (reference sequence). V gave up 5 bases and J gave up 1 base, with 15 bases separating them. Written as DNA, the CDR3 is TGTGCCAGTAGTCCCGTGGCTAGTTCTTCCTACGAGCAGTACTTC. This encodes CASSPVASSSYEQYF.

The chain employs TRBV5-1 and TRBJ1-1; TRBD1 agrees at 8 bases. The CDR3 is 15 residues long. Germline CDR1 SGHRS, CDR2 YFSETQ. J was trimmed by 6 bases and V by 4 bases; bases with no gene match: 11. CDR3 coding DNA: TGCGCCAGCAGCCCAGGGCCAGGGGGCAACGCTGAAGCTTTCTTT. This gives the protein CASSPGPGGNAEAFF.

The rearrangement links TRBV7-8 to TRBJ2-7, with D perhaps matching TRBD2 (6 bases). V dropped 5 bases and J dropped 2 bases, with 25 bases sitting between them. In germline, CDR1 is SGHVS, CDR2 FQNEAQ. This CDR3 contains 18 residues. The CDR3 sequence: CASSPPRYERAMTYEQYF. CDR3 sequence (DNA): TGTGCCAGCAGCCCCCCACGGTACGAGCGGGCAATGACCTACGAGCAGTACTTC. The full variable domain, completed using reference TRBV7-8 and TRBJ2-7, is GAGVSQSPRYKVAKRGQDVALRCDPISGHVSLFWYQQALGQGPEFLTYFQNEAQLDKSGLPSDRFFAERPEGSVSTLKIQRTQQEDSAVYLCASSPPRYERAMTYEQYFGPGTRLTVT.

The chain has TRBV5-1 and TRBJ2-1; no clear D. This CDR3 region has 13 residues. CDR1 is SGHRS, CDR2 YFSETQ, per germline. V was pared by 7 bases and J by 5 bases, with 13 bases between. This chain's CDR3 is CASGPFTDNEQFF. The CDR3 DNA sequence: TGCGCCAGCGGCCCGTTTACGGACAATGAGCAGTTCTTC.

The chain links TRBV7-9 to TRBJ2-2; 13 bases map to TRBD2. Trimming took 7 bases from V and 0 from J; bases not matched to a gene: 5. Per germline, CDR1 SEHNR and CDR2 FQNEAQ (reference sequence). The length of the CDR3 is 17 residues. The chain's CDR3 is CASTTGLAGPNTGELFF. Written as DNA, the CDR3 is TGTGCCAGCACCACGGGACTAGCGGGACCGAACACCGGGGAGCTGTTTTTT.

V and J are TRBV9 and TRBJ1-1, with D unclear. Between the trimmed V and J ends, which lost 4 bases and 4 bases, there was a span of 14 bases. This CDR3 has 14 amino acids. Germline loops: CDR1 SGDLS, CDR2 YYNGEE. DNA for the CDR3: TGTGCCAGCAGCTCCAGACAAGGGCCCACTGAAGCTTTCTTT. As protein: CASSSRQGPTEAFF.

The gene calls are TRBV6-1 and TRBJ1-1; D gene unclear. In germline, CDR1 is MNHNS, CDR2 SASEGT. This CDR3 is 14 amino acids long. V was trimmed by 8 bases and J by 0 bases, leaving 13 bases between them. DNA for the CDR3: TGTGCCAGCGAAAGTAGGATCTTGAACACTGAAGCTTTCTTT. Its translation is CASESRILNTEAFF.

This CDR3 is CASSLLAGESSYNEQFF. The DNA of the CDR3 is TGTGCCAGCAGCTTACTAGCGGGAGAAAGCTCCTACAATGAGCAGTTCTTC. The chain has TRBV7-6 and TRBJ2-1; 10 bases match TRBD2. Germline lookup yields CDR1 SGHVS and CDR2 FNYEAQ. The V and J ends lost 2 bases and 0 bases, in that order; junction bases with no gene match: 4. CDR3 length: 17 amino acids.

The chain is built from TRBV30 and TRBJ2-3; 7 bases are shared with TRBD2. This CDR3 has 13 residues. With 3 bases clipped from V and 3 bases from J, the junction kept 3 bases outside the gene matches. CDR1 GTSNPN and CDR2 SVGIG come from the germline V gene (reference sequence). The CDR3 here is CAWRGGVTDTQYF. In DNA form, the CDR3 reads TGTGCCTGGAGGGGAGGGGTTACAGATACGCAGTATTTT.

The chain links TRBV7-3 to TRBJ2-1, with 9 bases that match TRBD1. V was pared by 3 bases and J by 14 bases, with 11 bases of the junction left unmatched. The CDR3 is 14 residues long. Germline CDR1 and CDR2: SGHTA and FQGTGA. The DNA for the CDR3 is TGTGCCAGCAGCTTCCGGGACAGGGATCCCTCGGAGTTCTTC. Its protein product is CASSFRDRDPSEFF.

The rearrangement joins TRBV6-5 to TRBJ1-3; D uncertain. The V and J ends lost 8 bases and 4 bases respectively, with 15 bases between them. CDR1 is MNHEY and CDR2 is SVGAGI in the germline V gene. This CDR3 has 14 amino acids. The CDR3 protein is CASRSMGSGNTIYF. Here the CDR3 DNA reads TGTGCCAGCCGTTCAATGGGATCCGGAAACACCATATATTTT.

The chain is built from TRBV28 and TRBJ2-3; TRBD2 aligns across 7 bases. The CDR3 is made up of 13 amino acids. From germline, CDR1 is MDHEN and CDR2 SYDVKM. J was trimmed by 4 bases and V by 3 bases; bases with no gene match: 1. In nucleotides, the CDR3 is TGTGCCAGCAGTTTGCTAGCGGCAGATACGCAGTATTTT. This sequence encodes CASSLLAADTQYF. The variable domain in full, with the rest retrieved from reference TRBV28 and TRBJ2-3, is DVKVTQSSRYLVKRTGEKVFLECVQDMDHENMFWYRQDPGLGLRLIYFSYDVKMKEKGDIPEGYSVSREKKERFSLILESASTNQTSMYLCASSLLAADTQYFGPGTRLTVL.

For this clone: This sample includes further DNA sequences coding for the same CDR3. This chain links TRBV6-5 with TRBJ2-7, with 9 positions matching TRBD1. V gave up 2 bases and J gave up 4 bases; unmatched junction bases: 3. The germline V gene has CDR1 MNHEY and CDR2 SVGAGI. This CDR3 is built from 14 residues. The CDR3: CASSYRQGGYEQYF. The DNA for the CDR3 is TGTGCCAGCAGTTACCGACAGGGGGGGTACGAGCAGTACTTC.

This chain uses TRBV6-5 with TRBJ2-7, with D hard to call. In germline, CDR1 is MNHEY, CDR2 SVGAGI. This CDR3 region has 14 residues. V was shortened by 0 bases and J by 7 bases, with 13 bases between the two germline ends. CDR3 DNA: TGTGCCAGCAGTTACTCGGGCGGTGTAGGGGAGCAGTACTTC. The encoded protein is CASSYSGGVGEQYF.

The chain uses TRBV10-1 and TRBJ1-2; D is uncertain. V gave up 6 bases and J gave up 2 bases, with 10 bases separating them. CDR1 WNHNN and CDR2 SYGVQD come from the germline V gene (reference sequence). This CDR3 is built from 13 residues. The CDR3 spells CASSGSNNYGYTF. CDR3 in DNA: TGCGCCAGCAGCGGCTCAAACAACTATGGCTACACCTTC.

The chain combines TRBV27 with TRBJ1-5, with TRBD1 matching over 8 bases. In germline, CDR1 is MNHEY, CDR2 SMNVEV (reference sequence). Trimming cost V 8 bases and J 3 bases; bases outside gene matches: 15. CDR3 length: 17 amino acids. CDR3 loop: CASVRFGTGAFNQPQHF. DNA for the CDR3: TGTGCCAGCGTTAGGTTCGGGACAGGAGCGTTCAATCAGCCCCAGCATTTT.

V gene TRBV9 combines with J gene TRBJ2-3; D may be TRBD2 (5 bases). The V gene lost 1 base and the J gene lost 5 bases, with 11 bases spanning the gap. Germline V gene sequence: CDR1 SGDLS, CDR2 YYNGEE. The CDR3 has 14 residues. The CDR3 region has the DNA TGTGCCAGCAGCGTATCCCGCGGGCAAGATACGCAGTATTTT. Protein: CASSVSRGQDTQYF.